What follows are 21 T cell receptor beta chains derived from one specimen sequenced in a study of control samples from healthy donors and cancer patients (dated by TCRdb to about 2020). Receptor amplification or capture employed the immunoSEQ multiplex PCR assay. TCRdb took over this immuneACCESS table, retaining in-frame rearrangements with V and J assigned. Such tables are incomplete; in checked studies, under half of the missing clones stem from an unresolved V gene, and the remainder is unexplained. The sample data list some 110,000 clones, and around 89% of these were observed just once. The ten largest clones represent 1.1% of the sample. Source material: PBMCs. These TCRs come from a woman in her forties or fifties with colorectal cancer.

The chain uses TRBV11-2 and TRBJ1-1, with TRBD1 matching 12 bases. J lost 7 bases, V lost 5 bases, and 5 bases had no gene match. CDR1 and CDR2 from the germline V gene are SGHAT and FQNNGV. CDR3 length: 14 amino acids. The CDR3 DNA sequence: TGTGCCAGCAGCCTAGGGACAGGGGGCGGTGAAGCTTTCTTT. Its translation: CASSLGTGGGEAFF.

This clone was observed a single time. The chain carries TRBV27 and TRBJ1-5; D gene uncertain. The germline V and J ends were trimmed by 4 bases and 7 bases, with 8 bases remaining between them. The CDR3 is 12 amino acids. The germline CDR1 and CDR2 sequences are MNHEY and SMNVEV (reference sequence). CDR3 nucleotide sequence: TGTGCCAGCAGTTCAGGTGGGCAGCCCCAGCATTTT. It encodes CASSSGGQPQHF.

The chain recombines TRBV30 with TRBJ2-7; D ambiguous. V was clipped by 4 bases and J by 0 bases, with 13 bases between them. Germline V gene data show CDR1 as GTSNPN and CDR2 as SVGIG (reference sequence). CDR3 length equals 14 residues. The CDR3 bases are TGTGCCTGGAAGTTCCAGACCAGCTCCTACGAGCAGTACTTC. As protein: CAWKFQTSSYEQYF.

The V gene is TRBV21-1, the J gene TRBJ2-1; the D call TRBD2 from the table was never checked on the DNA. TRBV21-1 is termed a pseudogene. This CDR3 comprises 24 residues. Written as DNA, the CDR3 is TGTGCCAGCAGCAAAAAACGCCCTTCTCCACAACACGCTAAAACTAGCGGGAGGGGCCGTGAGCAGTTCTTC. Encoded protein: CASSKKRPSPQHAKTSGRGREQFF.

The V call is TRBV7-2, the J call TRBJ1-1, with D maybe TRBD1 (5 bases). Germline values: CDR1 SGHTA, CDR2 FQGNSA. This CDR3 comprises 15 residues. Trimming removed 5 bases at V and 6 bases at J, with 19 bases between. For the CDR3, the DNA is TGTGCCAGCAGCAGACGGGGGTCCATTGTGGCTGAAGCTTTCTTT. The encoded protein is CASSRRGSIVAEAFF.

The rearrangement joins TRBV30 to TRBJ2-1; D call uncertain. This CDR3 has 15 amino acids. Trimming cost V 5 bases and J 4 bases, with 18 bases left between them. Germline CDR1 is GTSNPN and CDR2 is SVGIG (reference sequence). The DNA for the CDR3 is TGTGCCTGGTCAAAGGTCCATGAACCTTACAATGAGCAGTTCTTC. Translated: CAWSKVHEPYNEQFF.

The chain combines TRBV7-9 with TRBJ2-5; D possibly uses TRBD1 or TRBD2 (6 bases each). CDR3 length equals 15 residues. CDR1 is SEHNR, CDR2 FQNEAQ, per germline (reference sequence). V lost 1 base, J lost 5 bases, and 14 bases lay in between. In DNA, the CDR3 is TGTGCCAGCAGCTTAGTACAGGGTGGAGGGGAGACCCAGTACTTC. Translating it yields CASSLVQGGGETQYF.

This chain links TRBV6-1 with TRBJ2-2; the D gene is possibly TRBD2 (5 bases). The germline V gene encodes CDR1 MNHNS and CDR2 SASEGT. V lost 2 bases to trimming and J lost 4 bases, with 11 bases between them. This CDR3 region has 15 residues. The CDR3 loop reads CASSESGGLTGELFF. The CDR3 nucleotides read TGTGCCAGCAGTGAATCGGGCGGACTCACCGGGGAGCTGTTTTTT.

This clone showed up just a few times. This chain links TRBV7-3 with TRBJ2-7; D remains ambiguous. V was trimmed by 2 bases and J by 2 bases, leaving 13 bases between them. The CDR3 totals 15 residues. Germline values: CDR1 SGHTA, CDR2 FQGTGA. The CDR3 bases are TGTGCCAGCAGCTTAGGCCCCGAGGCGGCCTACGAGCAGTACTTC. It yields the protein CASSLGPEAAYEQYF.

The J gene is TRBJ1-1, the V gene TRBV6-5; maybe TRBD1 (6 bases). Deletions cut 5 bases from V and 11 bases from J, with 15 bases between. CDR1 and CDR2 from the germline V gene are MNHEY and SVGAGI. This CDR3 has 12 residues. The CDR3 reads CASSRLQGGAFF. CDR3 bases: TGTGCCAGCAGTAGACTACAGGGAGGTGCTTTCTTT.

The chain combines TRBV7-3 with TRBJ1-1, with D unclear. CDR1 and CDR2 from the germline V gene are SGHTA and FQGTGA. The CDR3 contains 14 residues. V was shortened by 2 bases and J by 1 base, with 8 bases between the two germline ends. Here the CDR3 reads CASSLQRTNTEAFF. Here the CDR3 DNA reads TGTGCCAGCAGCTTACAGCGTACGAACACTGAAGCTTTCTTT.

The chain has TRBV5-6 and TRBJ2-7, with 15 bases fitting TRBD2. The CDR3 covers 15 residues. J was trimmed by 3 bases and V by 4 bases; bases with no gene match: 2. Germline V gives CDR1 SGHDT, CDR2 YYEEEE. CDR3 nucleotides: TGTGCCAGCAGCGCGGGACTAGCGGGAGGCTACGAGCAGTACTTC. Its protein is CASSAGLAGGYEQYF. Together with reference TRBV5-6 and TRBJ2-7, the CDR3 gives the full variable domain: DAGVTQSPTHLIKTRGQQVTLRCSPKSGHDTVSWYQQALGQGPQFIFQYYEEEERQRGNFPDRFSGHQFPNYSSELNVNALLLGDSALYLCASSAGLAGGYEQYFGPGTRLTVT.

The gene calls are TRBV12-5 and TRBJ2-3; 9 positions agree with TRBD2. The CDR3 has 21 residues. Per the germline V gene, CDR1 is LGHNT and CDR2 is FRNRAP. Losses at the gene ends were 0 bases for V and 0 bases for J; bases not matched to a gene: 16. The CDR3 sequence is CASGLVQCRGWREGSTDTQYF. As DNA, the CDR3 is TGTGCTAGTGGTTTGGTACAGTGTCGGGGTTGGCGGGAGGGTAGCACAGATACGCAGTATTTT.

The chain combines TRBV2 with TRBJ2-7; D is possibly TRBD2 (6 bases). The V end was cut by 5 bases, the J end by 6 bases, with 17 bases between. The CDR3 is 14 residues long. Germline V CDR1 and CDR2: SNHLY, FYNNEI. The CDR3, as DNA: TGTGCCAGCAGTCTCGCCAGGGAGGTTGGCGAGCAGTACTTC. Translated, it gives CASSLAREVGEQYF. The entire variable domain, with the rest obtained from reference TRBV2 and TRBJ2-7, is as follows: EPEVTQTPSHQVTQMGQEVILRCVPISNHLYFYWYRQILGQKVEFLVSFYNNEISEKSEIFDDQFSVERPDGSNFTLKIRSTKLEDSAMYFCASSLAREVGEQYFGPGTRLTVT.

V gene TRBV5-6 combines with J gene TRBJ2-3; 10 bases map to TRBD2. The germline gives CDR1 SGHDT, CDR2 YYEEEE. The J segment lost 4 bases and the V segment lost 4 bases, leaving 12 bases of the junction unmatched. There are 17 residues in the CDR3. CDR3 sequence reads: CASSANLAGADSDTQYF. The CDR3 DNA is TGTGCCAGCAGCGCCAACCTAGCGGGGGCCGACTCAGATACGCAGTATTTT.

The rearrangement uses TRBV9 and TRBJ1-2, with TRBD1 identical over 7 bases. Unmatched junction bases numbered 10, after V lost 4 bases and J lost 7 bases. Germline V gives CDR1 SGDLS, CDR2 YYNGEE. The CDR3 totals 14 residues. The CDR3 DNA reads TGTGCCAGCAGCTCGTCGACAGGGCGGATTGGCTACACCTTC. As protein: CASSSSTGRIGYTF.

Here the CDR3 reads CASSWGSQGGDYGYTF. CDR3 nucleotides: TGTGCCAGCAGTTGGGGCTCGCAGGGAGGTGACTATGGCTACACCTTC. The chain has TRBV6-5 and TRBJ1-2; D may be TRBD1 (5 bases). V was cut by 4 bases and J by 3 bases, with 18 bases left in between. This CDR3 comprises 16 residues. The germline gives CDR1 MNHEY, CDR2 SVGAGI.

The J gene is TRBJ2-1, the V gene TRBV5-1; tentative D call: TRBD1 (5 bases). CDR3 length equals 15 residues. Trimming cost V 2 bases and J 4 bases, with 13 bases left between them. The germline V gene encodes CDR1 SGHRS and CDR2 YFSETQ. The CDR3 loop is CASSFGWGLYNEQFF. CDR3 DNA: TGCGCCAGCAGCTTCGGATGGGGCCTGTACAATGAGCAGTTCTTC.

J is TRBJ1-1 and V is TRBV15; 8 positions agree with TRBD1. Germline assignment: CDR1 LNHNV and CDR2 YYDKDF (reference sequence). Trimming took 5 bases from V and 5 from J; bases not matched to a gene: 10. There are 15 residues in the CDR3. CDR3 region: CATSRRGTGQTEAFF. The CDR3 DNA reads as TGTGCCACCAGCCGTCGGGGGACAGGCCAGACTGAAGCTTTCTTT.

This chain joins TRBV7-2 and TRBJ2-3; perhaps TRBD2 as D (5 bases). This CDR3 spans 15 amino acids. CDR1 is SGHTA and CDR2 is FQGNSA in the germline V gene. V gave up 6 bases and J gave up 1 base, with 14 bases separating them. DNA for the CDR3: TGTGCCAGCAGGCGCTGGGGTAGCGGCACAGATACGCAGTATTTT. Its protein product is CASRRWGSGTDTQYF. The entire variable domain, with the rest obtained from reference TRBV7-2 and TRBJ2-3, is as follows: GAGVSQSPSNKVTEKGKDVELRCDPISGHTALYWYRQSLGQGLEFLIYFQGNSAPDKSGLPSDRFSAERTGGSVSTLTIQRTQQEDSAVYLCASRRWGSGTDTQYFGPGTRLTVL.

CDR3 sequence (DNA): TGCAGCGTGTCGAAACTAGCGGGGGAAGGAGAGACCCAGTACTTC. This translates into CSVSKLAGEGETQYF. The genes are TRBV29-1 and TRBJ2-5, with TRBD2 identical over 11 bases. The CDR3 is 15 amino acids. Germline V gene sequence: CDR1 SQVTM, CDR2 ANQGSEA. The V gene end was trimmed by 6 bases and the J gene end by 4 bases; junction bases not matched to a gene: 10.